This TCR beta chain emerged from a study of immune evolution from preneoplasia to lung adenocarcinoma (dated by TCRdb to the early 2020s). About the investigation overall: The study profiled immune contexture across lung adenocarcinoma precursors and invasive adenocarcinoma using immune gene expression, TCR sequencing and multiplex immunofluorescence. Resected precursor lesions (AAH, AIS, MIA) and invasive adenocarcinomas were each compared against paired morphologically normal lung tissue. The study reported that under 120 samples were used for TCR sequencing. The TCR sequencing data were obtained from 51 patients. Whole exome sequencing and methylation data from the same cohort of nodules were integrated with the immune data. The sample size was set by how many specimens were available, not by a prior power calculation. POLYSOLVER was used to infer class I HLA alleles from exome data, and LOHHLA was used to detect allele-specific HLA loss. The overall cohort comprised around 55 patients with pulmonary nodules who underwent surgical resection. Study-level results and caveats: Normal lung showed the highest clonality, whereas later-stage lesions appeared to have higher T cell density and diversity but lower clonality. Because every patient came from Japan and China, how well the results apply to Western populations was uncertain. The findings rested on association rather than direct causation, and larger cohorts with long-term follow-up and longitudinal biopsies were considered necessary. The highest top T cell clone frequencies were observed in normal lung, and a progressive decrease in top T cell clone frequencies appeared to occur from AAH through AIS, MIA and invasive adenocarcinoma.

The immunoSEQ hsTCRbeta Kit was used to sequence TCR beta CDR3 regions from DNA. Regarding the original processing steps: The ImmunoSEQ Analyzer was used to analyse the TCR sequencing data. T cell clonality was calculated on productive rearrangements as 1 minus Pielou's evenness. T cell diversity was measured with the inverse Simpson index on productive templates. T cell density was defined as TCR beta template counts normalized to usable DNA, with usable DNA estimated by amplifying and sequencing housekeeping genes. TCR metrics were compared across histologic stages using two-sided Kruskal-Wallis tests. Entries here come from immuneACCESS through TCRdb and include only in-frame sequences with V and J called. Some clones fail to appear in such tables; in the studies checked, an unresolved V gene covers under half of the shortfall, and the cause of the remainder is unknown. V, J and clone size are those of that table, while D and trimming were read from the DNA. The sample has around 4,300 clones on record, more than 60% of them singletons. Clones ranked in the top ten supply 8.2% of the sample.

The patients had resection in Japan or China between 2014 and 2017. Two lung cancer pathologists independently reviewed H&E slides to confirm the histologic diagnosis of every case. The AllPrep DNA/RNA FFPE Kit was used to isolate DNA from FFPE tissue. As concerns this clone: What antigen it recognizes has not been identified. Base qualities are missing; no much larger clone stands one base away.

The sequence was obtained from a donor at least 70 years old with lung adenocarcinoma. The specimen was FFPE adjacent normal lung tissue.

The CDR3 amino acid sequence is: CASSLEGPTYNEQFF. The DNA reads TGTGCCAGCAGCTTAGAGGGACCCACCTACAATGAGCAGTTCTTC. The chain is made from TRBV11-3 and TRBJ2-1; the D gene is tentatively TRBD1 or TRBD2, each matching 5 bases. V is pared back by 0 bases and J by 2 bases, with 8 bases lying between the germline termini. The germline V gene supplies CDR1 SGHNT and CDR2 YENEEA. The CDR3 contains 15 residues, cysteine and phenylalanine counted. The DNA shown is the 45-base CDR3, in frame from base 1.